The entry that follows covers one TCR beta chain sequence. Only in-frame clones appear in the TCRdb table, and some are missing; sequencing was by immunoSEQ multiplex PCR. Among some 39,000 clones listed, roughly 84% were seen once. This record belongs to a study of OX40 agonist ivuxolimab in advanced cancers. About the research overall: Aged roughly 20 to 85 with a mean of 60 years, they were under 85% male. A partial response was reached by three patients: one with hepatocellular carcinoma and two with cutaneous melanoma. Prior checkpoint blockade (anti-PD-1, anti-PD-L1 or anti-CTLA-4) was permitted; approximately 44% had it.

The germline CDR1 and CDR2 sequences are SGHVS and FQNEAQ. The CDR3 has 15 amino acids. With 1 base removed from V and 7 bases from J, the gap between germline ends came to 14 bases. The material was CD4+ or CD8+ T cells sorted from blood, obtained in a trial of the OX40 agonist ivuxolimab. The origin of this receptor is an adult with an advanced solid tumor such as melanoma, head and neck, liver or kidney cancer. The rearrangement links TRBV7-8 to TRBJ1-5; D gene unclear. CDR3 nucleotide sequence: TGTGCCAGCAGCTTAGTAATGAATCCGGAACAGCCCCAGCATTTT. Translation: CASSLVMNPEQPQHF.